This TCR beta chain was sequenced in a study of identical twins. V was pared by 5 bases and J by 5 bases, with 10 bases of the junction left unmatched. The CDR3 is 15 amino acids. Per the germline V gene, CDR1 is SEHNR and CDR2 is FQNEAQ (reference sequence). TCRdb fed the 5' RACE reads into MiXCR, producing one record per CDR3 protein. The table lists roughly 720,000 distinct CDR3 sequences, around a sixth of them singletons, with 13% in the top ten. Separately, the same data were catalogued under a study of T cells expressing NK-cell markers.

The sequence was obtained from a woman between 18 and 29 years old in good health. The V call is TRBV7-9, the J call TRBJ2-7; 9 bases map to TRBD1. The specimen was PBMCs. CDR3 nucleotides: TGTGCCAGCAGCCTTGTGACAGGGGGTCATCACGAGCAGTACTTC. Translated: CASSLVTGGHHEQYF.